The entry that follows covers one T cell receptor beta chain sequence. This clonotype was detected a few times. Its antigen remains undetermined. Within one base of it there is no much larger clone, and no base qualities were kept. The junction carries 11 bases between V and J, which are trimmed by 0 bases and 6 bases respectively. From its cysteine to its phenylalanine, the CDR3 spans 14 amino acids. CDR3 DNA is the only sequence kept; it has 42 bases, read in frame from the first base. In the germline V gene (reference sequence), CDR1 corresponds to DFQATT and CDR2 to SNEGSKA. TCR cDNA was synthesized by 5'RACE template switching, through which a universal primer site and unique molecular identifiers were introduced. cDNA synthesis was primed from both the TCR alpha and TCR beta constant segments. Library amplification involved two PCR steps, and the second step added sample barcodes and sequencing adapters. Libraries were sequenced on Illumina HiSeq 2500 (2x100 bp) or NovaSeq (2x150 bp). The published analysis was carried out like this. MIGEC handled demultiplexing of reads and collapsing into UMI consensus sequences, while MiXCR performed V(D)J alignment. Clonotypes responding to the vaccine were identified with edgeR on replicate PBMC samples, with the criteria of FDR below 0.01 and a log2 fold change above 5 up to day 15. Each bulk clonotype was labeled CD4 or CD8 based on which sequenced repertoire, CD4 or CD8, contained the clonotype at higher abundance. The raw public reads went through TCRdb reprocessing: fastp at Q25, MiXCR clone calling, in-frame beta chains kept. Under each unique CDR3 protein, matching rows form one entry showing the most common genes and DNA. These V and J calls derive from TCRdb rather than the authors' analysis. For this sample the table gives around 230,000 distinct CDR3 sequences, of which roughly 6.2% were detected only once. More than 0.85% of the sample is taken by the ten largest.

The sample comes from a study of T cells after yellow fever vaccination (dated by TCRdb to between 2019 and 2020). Background for the entire study: The SMART-Seq v4 Ultra Low Input RNA kit was used to prepare libraries from fractions with low cell numbers. To follow T-cell clones before and after both primary and booster YFV17D yellow fever vaccination, bulk TCR alpha and beta repertoires underwent longitudinal sequencing. Two healthy male donors, one aged 18 to 29 and one aged 30 to 40 years, made up the cohort. Bulk PBMC replicates and cell subsets were isolated from blood drawn at multiple timepoints before and after both primary and secondary immunization.

In light of the paper, this sample's treatment or condition label describes: live attenuated yellow fever vaccine strain. PBMCs were isolated from peripheral blood using a standard Ficoll-Paque protocol. CD4 and CD8 T-cell fractions were isolated with Dynabeads CD4 and CD8 positive selection kits. TriZol was used to extract RNA from bulk PBMCs, CD4 and CD8 fractions, and dextramer-positive and dextramer-negative fractions. Paper-wide results and their limitations: The study included only a couple of donors, which limits how far the findings can be generalized. Most clones expanded after primary vaccination were re-detected after the booster (96% of CD4 and 88% of CD8), suggesting broad memory maintenance. A small fraction of clonotypes showed up in both the CD4 and CD8 compartments, probably as a result of convergent recombination. Because abundant contaminating clonotypes from the bulk population could be contained in FACS-sorted repertoires, computational filtering was required. The secondary T-cell response was found to be weaker but faster than the primary response, with a peak reached on day 5 rather than on day 15.

The TCR comes from a young man who received the YFV17D yellow fever vaccine. The sample was CD4+ T cells sorted from PBMCs, taken on the day of the yellow fever booster vaccination. Rearrangement joined TRBV20-1 to TRBJ2-2; the D gene is possibly TRBD1 or TRBD2, each agreeing over 5 bases. The CDR3 reads as follows: CSAREGPVAGELFF. Read as DNA, the sequence is TGCAGTGCTAGAGAGGGACCTGTCGCCGGGGAGCTGTTTTTT.